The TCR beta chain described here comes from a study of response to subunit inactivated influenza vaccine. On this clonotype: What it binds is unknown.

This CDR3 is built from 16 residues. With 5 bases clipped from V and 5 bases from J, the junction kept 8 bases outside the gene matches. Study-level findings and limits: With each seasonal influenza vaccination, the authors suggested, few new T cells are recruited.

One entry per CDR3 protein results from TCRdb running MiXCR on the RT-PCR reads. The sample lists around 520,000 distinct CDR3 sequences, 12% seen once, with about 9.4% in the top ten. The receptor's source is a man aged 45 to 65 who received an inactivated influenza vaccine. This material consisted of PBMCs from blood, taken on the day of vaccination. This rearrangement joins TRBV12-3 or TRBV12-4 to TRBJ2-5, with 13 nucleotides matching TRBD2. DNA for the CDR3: TGTGCCAGCAGTCTGGGACTAGCGGGACGCCGGGAGACCCAGTACTTC. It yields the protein CASSLGLAGRRETQYF.